Following are 30 T cell receptor beta chains from one sample sequenced in a study of shared clonotypes between healthy human individuals. Profiling relied on immunoSEQ multiplex PCR, and the TCRdb table lists in-frame clones only, not all of them. The profile shows around 2,000,000 clones, 85% to 95% of them singletons. CD45RO-negative, CCR7-selected cells formed the naive CD8 fraction, which excluded terminally differentiated effector memory CD45RA+ cells. The sample was naive CD8+ T cells from PBMCs. These receptors were collected from a man between 18 and 35 years old in good health. Some clones in this sample may be carry-over from other donors' samples.

Concerning this clone: The same CDR3 arises from other DNA sequences in this sample as well. The chain employs TRBV9 and TRBJ2-1; 8 bases are shared with TRBD1. CDR1 and CDR2 from the germline V gene are SGDLS and YYNGEE. J gave up 7 bases and V 0 bases, and 6 bases lay outside the gene matches. The CDR3 is 15 residues long. CDR3 residues: CASSVGAGGGNEQFF. The DNA of the CDR3 is TGTGCCAGCAGCGTAGGGGCAGGGGGCGGGAATGAGCAGTTCTTC. Full variable domain (rest looked up from reference TRBV9 and TRBJ2-1): DSGVTQTPKHLITATGQRVTLRCSPRSGDLSVYWYQQSLDQGLQFLIQYYNGEERAKGNILERFSAQQFPDLHSELNLSSLELGDSALYFCASSVGAGGGNEQFFGPGTRLTVL.

The chain has TRBV9 and TRBJ2-7, with 12 bases matching TRBD2. The V segment lost 0 bases and the J segment 5 bases; nucleotides outside the gene matches: 9. The CDR3 runs to 17 residues. CDR1 SGDLS and CDR2 YYNGEE come from the germline V gene. The CDR3 here is CASSVASLAGGTHEQYF. The CDR3 nucleotides are TGTGCCAGCAGCGTAGCTAGTCTAGCGGGAGGGACTCACGAGCAGTACTTC.

This clone was seen only once. This chain joins TRBV19 and TRBJ2-1; the match to TRBD2 covers 10 bases. The length of the CDR3 is 16 residues. After removal of 8 bases from V and 1 base from J, the junction contained 8 bases not matched to a gene. Germline CDR1 and CDR2: LNHDA and SQIVND (reference sequence). This CDR3 reads CASRSSGRESYNEQFF. The CDR3 DNA reads TGTGCCAGTCGTTCTAGCGGGAGAGAGTCCTACAATGAGCAGTTCTTC. Full variable domain (remainder filled in from reference TRBV19 and TRBJ2-1): DGGITQSPKYLFRKEGQNVTLSCEQNLNHDAMYWYRQDPGQGLRLIYYSQIVNDFQKGDIAEGYSVSREKKESFPLTVTSAQKNPTAFYLCASRSSGRESYNEQFFGPGTRLTVL.

The sample holds one count of this clone. The chain employs TRBV5-5 and TRBJ2-7; tentative D call: TRBD2 (5 bases). Germline V gene data show CDR1 as SGHKS and CDR2 as YYEKEE (reference sequence). This CDR3 contains 16 residues. The germline V and J ends were trimmed by 3 bases and 0 bases, with 16 bases remaining between them. This chain's CDR3 is CASSSGLVLSSYEQYF. The CDR3 DNA reads TGTGCCAGCAGCTCCGGACTGGTTCTGAGCTCCTACGAGCAGTACTTC. The full variable domain, rest sourced from reference TRBV5-5 and TRBJ2-7, is DAGVTQSPTHLIKTRGQQVTLRCSPISGHKSVSWYQQVLGQGPQFIFQYYEKEERGRGNFPDRFSARQFPNYSSELNVNALLLGDSALYLCASSSGLVLSSYEQYFGPGTRLTVT.

The J gene is TRBJ1-2, the V gene TRBV25-1, with a possible D match to TRBD1 (6 bases). The germline V gene encodes CDR1 MGHDK and CDR2 SYGVNS. The CDR3 totals 12 residues. The V end was cut by 6 bases, the J end by 3 bases, with 8 bases between. The CDR3 sequence is CASRDSHYGYTF. CDR3 bases: TGTGCCAGCAGGGACAGCCACTATGGCTACACCTTC.

This rearrangement joins TRBV7-6 to TRBJ1-2; D is unclear. The CDR3 is made up of 13 amino acids. CDR1 is SGHVS, CDR2 FNYEAQ, per germline. Trimming removed 5 bases at V and 8 bases at J, with 15 bases between. The CDR3 here is CASSDLRAGGYTF. Here the CDR3 DNA reads TGTGCCAGCAGCGATTTACGGGCTGGGGGCTACACCTTC.

The rearrangement links TRBV9 to TRBJ1-3, with 8 positions matching TRBD1. Trimming took 3 bases from V and 4 from J; bases not matched to a gene: 3. Germline V CDR1 and CDR2: SGDLS, YYNGEE. The CDR3 is 14 amino acids. The CDR3 nucleotides are TGTGCCAGCAGCGCGGACAGGGACGGAAACACCATATATTTT. Translated, it gives CASSADRDGNTIYF.

The V gene is TRBV29-1, the J gene TRBJ1-1, with no clear D. V lost 4 bases to trimming and J lost 3 bases, with 9 bases between them. The germline V gene has CDR1 SQVTM and CDR2 ANQGSEA. This CDR3 contains 12 residues. In DNA form, the CDR3 reads TGCAGCGTTGTACTCCCAGACACTGAAGCTTTCTTT. This gives the protein CSVVLPDTEAFF.

CDR3 loop: CASSSTRETNTGELFF. The CDR3 nucleotides read TGTGCCAGCAGCTCCACCCGAGAGACGAACACCGGGGAGCTGTTTTTT. The gene calls are TRBV7-9 and TRBJ2-2; D is unresolved. CDR3 length equals 16 residues. CDR1 SEHNR and CDR2 FQNEAQ come from the germline V gene (reference sequence). Trimming removed 4 bases from V and 0 bases from J, with 12 bases in between.

The chain has TRBV9 and TRBJ2-1; 7 bases map to TRBD1. The CDR3 spans 17 residues. The trim removed 0 bases at V and 0 bases at J, leaving 6 bases unmatched. CDR1 and CDR2 from the germline V gene are SGDLS and YYNGEE. CDR3 nucleotide sequence: TGTGCCAGCAGCGTAGCTCCAGGGGGTAGCTCCTACAATGAGCAGTTCTTC. Encoded protein: CASSVAPGGSSYNEQFF.

This clone was counted once. The J gene is TRBJ2-1, the V gene TRBV12-5; D is unclear. The V gene's germline CDR1 is LGHNT and CDR2 FRNRAP. CDR3 length equals 14 residues. V lost 2 bases and J lost 5, with 10 bases in between. The CDR3 region is CASGLSPSNNEQFF. CDR3 bases: TGTGCTAGTGGTTTGTCCCCCAGTAACAATGAGCAGTTCTTC.

The chain couples TRBV27 to TRBJ2-1; weak D call: TRBD2 (6 bases). This CDR3 region has 14 residues. The germline V gene has CDR1 MNHEY and CDR2 SMNVEV (reference sequence). The germline V and J ends were trimmed by 8 bases and 9 bases, with 20 bases remaining between them. CDR3: CASCSGAVMGEQFF. The CDR3 DNA reads as TGTGCCAGCTGTTCGGGAGCGGTTATGGGTGAGCAGTTCTTC.

The V call is TRBV5-1, the J call TRBJ1-1; TRBD1 aligns across 7 bases. The J segment lost 1 base and the V segment lost 5 bases, leaving 8 bases of the junction unmatched. Germline V gene sequence: CDR1 SGHRS, CDR2 YFSETQ. This CDR3 contains 15 residues. The CDR3 bases are TGCGCCAGCAGTCTCTTGACAGGGTCGAACACTGAAGCTTTCTTT. Translation gives CASSLLTGSNTEAFF. Looking up the rest from reference TRBV5-1 and TRBJ1-1 gives the full variable domain: KAGVTQTPRYLIKTRGQQVTLSCSPISGHRSVSWYQQTPGQGLQFLFEYFSETQRNKGNFPGRFSGRQFSNSRSEMNVSTLELGDSALYLCASSLLTGSNTEAFFGQGTRLTVV.

V gene TRBV13 combines with J gene TRBJ2-5; D is perhaps TRBD2 (5 bases). Trimming removed 4 bases from V and 4 bases from J, with 13 bases in between. Germline CDR1 PRHDT, CDR2 FYEKMQ (reference sequence). This CDR3 has 14 amino acids. The CDR3 DNA reads TGTGCCAGCAGCTCCCTATCGGGGAGAGAGACCCAGTACTTC. As protein: CASSSLSGRETQYF.

The chain combines TRBV4-1 with TRBJ2-3; 8 nucleotides match TRBD2. This CDR3 is 20 amino acids long. Germline CDR1 reads MGHRA; CDR2 reads YSYEKL. J was trimmed by 3 bases and V by 1 base; bases with no gene match: 18. The CDR3 DNA is TGCGCCAGCAGCCAAGGTCGGGGAGGTGAAGCGGGAGTAGGGACAGATACGCAGTATTTT. It translates to CASSQGRGGEAGVGTDTQYF.

The chain couples TRBV20-1 to TRBJ1-2, with D unresolved. Trimming stripped 3 bases from V and 8 bases from J, with 7 bases between. This CDR3 has 10 residues. Germline assignment: CDR1 DFQATT and CDR2 SNEGSKA (reference sequence). The CDR3 is CSASTFGYTF. DNA for the CDR3: TGCAGTGCTAGCACTTTCGGCTACACCTTC.

The rearrangement uses TRBV7-6 and TRBJ1-1; weak D call: TRBD1 (6 bases). Trimming shortened V by 5 bases and J by 6 bases, and 13 bases separated the two germline ends. Germline V gene lookup returns CDR1 SGHVS and CDR2 FNYEAQ. CDR3 length: 13 residues. CDR3 amino acids: CASSDRDMPEAFF. The DNA for the CDR3 is TGTGCCAGCAGCGACCGGGACATGCCTGAAGCTTTCTTT.

V is TRBV29-1 and J is TRBJ2-7; D is possibly TRBD1 (5 bases). Germline assignment: CDR1 SQVTM and CDR2 ANQGSEA. V was shortened by 3 bases and J by 2 bases, with 23 bases between the two germline ends. The length of the CDR3 is 17 residues. The CDR3 DNA sequence: TGCAGCGTTGAGGAAACCCGGCTCCAGGGCCGAACCTACGAGCAGTACTTC. Protein: CSVEETRLQGRTYEQYF.

The chain employs TRBV19 and TRBJ2-5, with 10 bases that match TRBD2. The CDR3 sequence is 19 residues long. Trimming at V came to 10 bases and at J to 5 bases, leaving 25 bases not matched to a gene. The germline gives CDR1 LNHDA, CDR2 SQIVND (reference sequence). The CDR3 region is CATRGQAASGRALTETQYF. As DNA, the CDR3 is TGTGCCACCCGGGGGCAGGCTGCCAGCGGGAGGGCCCTGACGGAGACCCAGTACTTC. Complete variable domain (other parts from reference TRBV19 and TRBJ2-5): DGGITQSPKYLFRKEGQNVTLSCEQNLNHDAMYWYRQDPGQGLRLIYYSQIVNDFQKGDIAEGYSVSREKKESFPLTVTSAQKNPTAFYLCATRGQAASGRALTETQYFGPGTRLLVL.

The chain recombines TRBV6-6 with TRBJ2-7; D is uncertain. V was clipped by 5 bases and J by 2 bases, with 7 bases between them. The CDR3 has 12 residues. Looked up from germline, CDR1 is MNHNY and CDR2 is SVGAGI (reference sequence). The CDR3: CASSPRPYEQYF. The CDR3 DNA sequence: TGTGCCAGCAGTCCCCGCCCCTACGAGCAGTACTTC.

The rearrangement uses TRBV28 and TRBJ1-1; D is possibly TRBD1 (5 bases). Germline CDR1 and CDR2: MDHEN and SYDVKM. The CDR3 has 13 residues. Trimming stripped 3 bases from V and 8 bases from J, with 13 bases between. This CDR3 is CASSLNIGEEAFF. The CDR3 region has the DNA TGTGCCAGCAGTTTGAATATAGGGGAGGAAGCTTTCTTT.

The gene calls are TRBV5-6 and TRBJ2-6, with TRBD1 as a possible D gene (6 bases). V was pared by 2 bases and J by 1 base, with 19 bases between. The CDR3 sequence is 19 residues long. Germline assignment: CDR1 SGHDT and CDR2 YYEEEE. In DNA, the CDR3 is TGTGCCAGCAGCTTACCCCGGACAGCTGAAGGATCTGGGGCCAACGTCCTGACTTTC. Translated: CASSLPRTAEGSGANVLTF.

The J gene is TRBJ2-7, the V gene TRBV7-9, with D possibly called TRBD1 or TRBD2 (6 bases each). Deletions cut 4 bases from V and 5 bases from J, with 15 bases between. This CDR3 spans 14 amino acids. Germline CDR1 and CDR2: SEHNR and FQNEAQ (reference sequence). CDR3 in amino acids: CASSSQGRIHEQYF. In DNA, the CDR3 is TGTGCCAGCAGCTCCCAGGGGAGGATCCACGAGCAGTACTTC.

There are a few counts of this clone. The chain joins TRBV7-9 to TRBJ1-5; possible D gene TRBD1, 6 bases. V was trimmed by 5 bases and J by 1 base, leaving 9 bases between them. Germline CDR1 is SEHNR and CDR2 is FQNEAQ (reference sequence). CDR3 length: 14 residues. CDR3 sequence: CASSTGQSNQPQHF. The CDR3 DNA is TGTGCCAGCAGCACCGGACAGAGCAATCAGCCCCAGCATTTT.

This rearrangement joins TRBV10-3 to TRBJ2-1, with 16 bases fitting TRBD2. Per the germline V gene, CDR1 is ENHRY and CDR2 is SYGVKD. The CDR3 extends over 15 amino acids. V dropped 3 bases and J dropped 10; count of bases not matched to a gene: 3. The CDR3 spells CAISEGTSGRVEQFF. The CDR3 DNA reads TGTGCCATCAGTGAAGGGACTAGCGGGAGGGTCGAGCAGTTCTTC.

The chain has TRBV5-1 and TRBJ1-5, with 10 bases identical to TRBD1. J was trimmed by 1 base and V by 0 bases; bases with no gene match: 1. The CDR3 length is 16 residues. The germline gives CDR1 SGHRS, CDR2 YFSETQ. In nucleotides, the CDR3 is TGCGCCAGCAGCTTGGGGACAGGGGGAAGCAATCAGCCCCAGCATTTT. Residues: CASSLGTGGSNQPQHF.

The rearrangement uses TRBV27 and TRBJ2-7; D is perhaps TRBD2 (6 bases). The ends were cut back, 4 bases at V and 2 bases at J, with 12 bases in the middle. The CDR3 has 14 residues. CDR1 and CDR2 from the germline V gene are MNHEY and SMNVEV (reference sequence). The DNA for the CDR3 is TGTGCCAGCAGTTCCCAGCGGGCTCCCTACGAGCAGTACTTC. Its translation: CASSSQRAPYEQYF.

The chain employs TRBV28 and TRBJ2-5; maybe TRBD1 (6 bases). CDR1 is MDHEN, CDR2 SYDVKM, per germline. The CDR3 totals 17 residues. Trimming shortened V by 5 bases and J by 7 bases, and 26 bases separated the two germline ends. In nucleotides, the CDR3 is TGTGCCAGCAGTCCCATTGAGTGGGAGTGGGGGCTCGGGACCCAGTACTTC. Translating it yields CASSPIEWEWGLGTQYF.

This chain joins TRBV7-9 and TRBJ1-3; D is uncertain. Germline loops: CDR1 SEHNR, CDR2 FQNEAQ (reference sequence). With 0 bases removed from V and 0 bases from J, the gap between germline ends came to 9 bases. This CDR3 spans 16 amino acids. CDR3 nucleotides: TGTGCCAGCAGCTTAGCGCCAGGCATCTCTGGAAACACCATATATTTT. Its protein product is CASSLAPGISGNTIYF.

This clone is a singleton in its sample. The chain carries TRBV27 and TRBJ2-5; the D gene is possibly TRBD2 (6 bases). CDR3 length equals 19 residues. Germline-derived CDR1 and CDR2 are MNHEY and SMNVEV (reference sequence). V lost 6 bases and J 0 bases, leaving 26 bases between the germline ends. The CDR3, as DNA: TGTGCCAGCAGAACCCGAGGTGGTGTGGCTAGCGTGTACCAAGAGACCCAGTACTTC. Translation: CASRTRGGVASVYQETQYF.